The rows below give T cell receptor beta chains drawn from one sample of a study of metastatic and nonmetastatic thyroid tumors. TCRdb re-analyzed the PCR reads through MiXCR. The profile shows 9,500 to 13,000 clones, more than 25% of them singletons. Input material: tumor tissue. The receptors here all came from a female donor with papillary thyroid cancer or a benign thyroid nodule (not recorded which). Some clones in this sample may be carry-over from other donors' samples. The conserved cysteine and the conserved F or W are not part of the CDR3 here.

v_gene	j_gene	CDR3aa
TRBV15	TRBJ1-2	ATSREAGTNYGYT
TRBV19	TRBJ1-2	ASSPDRGVGYT
TRBV15	TRBJ2-7	ATSREGPSYEQY
TRBV13	TRBJ2-5	ASILVGTVETQY
TRBV15	TRBJ2-7	ATSRGTGEQY
TRBV6-2/TRBV6-3	TRBJ2-1	ASSYPTSGGGGEQF
TRBV5-1	TRBJ2-7	ASSEGTGGYEQY
TRBV27	TRBJ2-5	ASRSGYAGTQY
TRBV6-1	TRBJ2-7	ASTQPTGPNYEQY
TRBV6-1	TRBJ2-7	ASSHVRKAGALDDHY
TRBV20-1	TRBJ2-7	SAPRTGSSYEQY
TRBV6-1	TRBJ2-7	ASSGTIPSYEQY
TRBV7-3	TRBJ2-2	ASNSQLNTGELF
TRBV6-1	TRBJ2-7	ASAWTGVYDQY
TRBV5-6	TRBJ1-2	ASIPTGGDYGYT
TRBV20-1	TRBJ2-7	SAIPGQGYEQY
TRBV3-1	TRBJ2-1	ASSQEGLAGAF
TRBV6-4	TRBJ2-2	ASSLPAGARNTGELF
TRBV4-2	TRBJ2-7	ASSQDHRGGNEQY
TRBV20-1	TRBJ2-7	SASGAGDSYEQY
TRBV5-8	TRBJ2-7	ASSPPNGSSSYEQY
TRBV6-2/TRBV6-3	TRBJ2-7	ASSKNNRGLAGAHEQY
TRBV6-4	TRBJ2-1	ASSDSDNNEQF
TRBV28	TRBJ1-5	DSTPPRGPQN
TRBV11-2	TRBJ1-2	ASSAGTGVLSRYGYT
TRBV5-1	TRBJ1-2	ASSLEWGGQAGYT
TRBV19	TRBJ1-2	ASSIEEHPNYGYT
TRBV24-1	TRBJ2-7	ATSGRKGDEQY
TRBV5-1	TRBJ1-1	ASSFTTGAAWGAF
TRBV6-1	TRBJ2-2	ASRGTRGTGELF
TRBV11-3	TRBJ2-6	ASSLVRGGAGANVLT
TRBV28	TRBJ1-1	ASSLYRGTEAF
TRBV30	TRBJ1-2	AWSVGQGGYGYT
TRBV6-2/TRBV6-3	TRBJ1-1	ASSYSPRGTEAF
TRBV20-1	TRBJ2-7	SASKASDEQY
TRBV6-1	TRBJ2-5	ASSEGDRLQETQY
TRBV28	TRBJ1-6	AHGGLATNSPLH
TRBV27	TRBJ2-1	ASSTRGGLSYNEQF
TRBV20-1	TRBJ2-7	SASYPRSGSYEQY
TRBV12-3/TRBV12-4	TRBJ2-7	ASSQGQAYEQY
TRBV24-1	TRBJ2-7	ATSDFGREQY